Listed below are T cell receptor beta chains from one sample, sequenced in a study of blood T cell repertoires in COVID-19. Assay: immunoSEQ multiplex PCR; the TCRdb copy retains only in-frame clones and omits some. The profile shows approximately 190,000 clones, about 88% of them singletons. Sequencing was done on a sample of peripheral blood. The receptors originated from a woman aged 40 to 50 who had recovered from COVID-19. The CDR3 runs from the conserved cysteine through the conserved F or W. The D gene is left open where the match is weak. Clone size is shown for a subset of rows, as once, few, many or a class of expanded clone.

TRBJ2-1	.	TRBV28	.	CASSPPKSMGREQFF	TGTGCCAGCAGTCCCCCAAAGTCTATGGGGCGTGAGCAGTTCTTC
TRBJ1-4	TRBD1	TRBV7-2	.	CASSSWTGAYEKLFF	TGTGCCAGCAGCTCCTGGACAGGGGCCTATGAAAAACTGTTTTTT
TRBJ2-4	TRBD1	TRBV5-1	.	CASSPGQGRDIQYF	TGCGCCAGCAGCCCAGGACAGGGGAGAGACATTCAGTACTTC
TRBJ2-5	TRBD1	TRBV6-5	.	CASDGQGAGETQYF	TGTGCCAGCGACGGACAGGGGGCGGGGGAGACCCAGTACTTC
TRBJ2-3	.	TRBV2	.	CASSEFGGETDTQYF	TGTGCCAGCAGTGAATTCGGGGGAGAGACGGATACGCAGTATTTT
TRBJ2-1	.	TRBV21-1	.	CASTQTNRVVGSYNEQFF	TGTGCCAGCACCCAAACCAACAGGGTAGTAGGCTCCTACAATGAGCAGTTCTTC
TRBJ2-7	TRBD2	TRBV2	few	CASTTSGRDSEQYF	TGTGCCAGCACTACTAGCGGGAGGGATAGCGAGCAGTACTTC
TRBJ2-3	.	TRBV28	.	CASRQFTDTQYF	TGTGCCAGCAGACAGTTCACAGATACGCAGTATTTT
TRBJ2-7	TRBD2	TRBV18	.	CASSPLAGVKGEQYF	TGTGCCAGCTCACCATTGGCGGGAGTTAAGGGCGAGCAGTACTTC
TRBJ1-4	TRBD1	TRBV30	few	CAWSVQGTGGGLFEKLFF	TGTGCCTGGAGTGTACAAGGGACAGGGGGTGGATTATTTGAAAAACTGTTTTTT
TRBJ1-1	.	TRBV7-8	few	CASSLNRNTEAFF	TGTGCCAGCAGCTTAAACAGAAACACTGAAGCTTTCTTT
TRBJ1-2	.	TRBV5-1	.	CASSLDTSYGYTF	TGCGCCAGCAGCTTGGACACAAGCTATGGCTACACCTTC
TRBJ2-1	.	TRBV6-4	.	CASSEGSSVSEQFF	TGTGCCAGCAGTGAAGGGAGTTCGGTCAGTGAGCAGTTCTTC
TRBJ2-7	TRBD1	TRBV19	.	CASRETGSSYEQYF	TGTGCCAGTAGAGAGACAGGGAGCTCCTACGAGCAGTACTTC
TRBJ2-1	TRBD2	TRBV27	few	CASSSGLAGVSEQFF	TGTGCCAGCAGTTCGGGACTAGCGGGAGTGAGCGAGCAGTTCTTC
TRBJ2-3	.	TRBV10-3	.	CAISESGGVLTDTQYF	TGTGCCATCAGTGAGTCCGGCGGGGTCCTCACAGATACGCAGTATTTT
TRBJ2-7	TRBD1	TRBV7-3	.	CASSLTGDRKTYEQYF	TGTGCCAGCAGCTTAACTGGGGACAGAAAAACCTACGAGCAGTACTTC
TRBJ1-1	.	TRBV6-6	.	CASSYNPGGNTEAFF	TGTGCCAGCAGTTATAACCCCGGTGGGAACACTGAAGCTTTCTTT
TRBJ2-7	.	TRBV9	.	CASSGGDWSSYEQYF	TGTGCCAGCAGCGGGGGGGACTGGAGCTCCTACGAGCAGTACTTC
TRBJ1-1	.	TRBV3-1/TRBV3-2	.	CASSSSVTGNTEAFF	TGTGCCAGCAGCTCATCCGTTACAGGGAACACTGAAGCTTTCTTT
TRBJ1-1	.	TRBV6-5	.	CASQGPGGGTEAFF	TGTGCCAGCCAGGGTCCTGGCGGTGGCACTGAAGCTTTCTTT
TRBJ2-3	TRBD2	TRBV19	.	CASSIGLLAGESDTQYF	TGTGCCAGTAGTATAGGACTACTAGCGGGAGAGTCAGATACGCAGTATTTT
TRBJ2-1	TRBD2	TRBV9	once	CASSVYQGLAGTNEQFF	TGTGCCAGCAGCGTCTACCAGGGGCTAGCGGGAACCAATGAGCAGTTCTTC
TRBJ1-2	.	TRBV12-2	.	CASRLSSLTGCSGYGYTF	TGTGCAAGTCGCTTATCTTCTTTGACAGGGTGTTCGGGCTATGGCTACACCTTC
TRBJ2-5	TRBD2	TRBV5-1	.	CASSPRLAGPGQETQYF	TGCGCCAGCAGCCCGAGACTAGCGGGCCCGGGGCAAGAGACCCAGTACTTC
TRBJ1-4	TRBD1	TRBV4-2	.	CASSQGAGQSNEKLFF	TGTGCCAGCAGCCAAGGGGCGGGACAGTCAAATGAAAAACTGTTTTTT
TRBJ2-3	.	TRBV24-1	.	CATSDPAADTQYF	TGTGCCACCAGTGATCCCGCAGCAGATACGCAGTATTTT
TRBJ1-5	.	TRBV6-2/TRBV6-3	.	CASSYLIGGQPQHF	TGTGCCAGCAGTTACCTAATCGGGGGGCAGCCCCAGCATTTT
TRBJ2-5	.	TRBV4-3	.	CASSQDGGQGHTQYF	TGCGCCAGCAGCCAAGACGGAGGGCAGGGTCACACCCAGTACTTC
TRBJ2-7	TRBD1	TRBV5-1	.	CASSSKRDRGPYEQYF	TGCGCCAGCAGCTCTAAACGGGACAGGGGGCCCTACGAGCAGTACTTC
TRBJ1-5	.	TRBV19	.	CASSRGTPSNQPQHF	TGTGCCAGTAGCCGAGGGACACCCTCAAATCAGCCCCAGCATTTT
TRBJ1-2	.	TRBV30	.	CAWSRSGSYGYTF	TGTGCCTGGAGTCGGTCCGGGAGCTATGGCTACACCTTC
TRBJ2-1	TRBD1	TRBV7-9	few	CASSSETDRGNYNEQFF	TGTGCCAGCAGCTCAGAGACGGACAGGGGAAACTACAATGAGCAGTTCTTC